The clone carrying this T cell receptor (beta chain) occurred a few times. Its target is unknown. The data are from a study of T cell repertoires in cytomegalovirus infection. Study summary: Shared public TCR beta signatures pointed to both CMV infection and a matching HLA type. Study-level points and caveats: Ex vivo responses were dominated by HLA-C-restricted CMV-specific TCR beta clonotypes.

One entry per CDR3 protein, called by TCRdb with MiXCR from the reads. The sample lists hundreds of thousands of distinct CDR3 sequences, roughly 28% occurring once. The V and J ends lost 2 bases and 4 bases, in that order; junction bases with no gene match: 9. The CDR3 contains 17 residues. The germline CDR1 and CDR2 sequences are SGHVS and FQNEAQ. V gene TRBV7-8 combines with J gene TRBJ2-2, with 8 bases identical to TRBD1. Sequenced material: cultured PBMCs, taken from culture after CMV antigen stimulation. This TCR derives from a human donor in good health (CMV status not recorded). Some clones in this sample may be carry-over from other donors' samples. CDR3 in amino acids: CASSLPYGQGGTGELFF. In DNA form, the CDR3 reads TGTGCCAGCAGCTTACCCTACGGACAGGGTGGCACCGGGGAGCTGTTTTTT. The complete variable domain, with remaining parts taken from reference TRBV7-8 and TRBJ2-2, reads GAGVSQSPRYKVAKRGQDVALRCDPISGHVSLFWYQQALGQGPEFLTYFQNEAQLDKSGLPSDRFFAERPEGSVSTLKIQRTQQEDSAVYLCASSLPYGQGGTGELFFGEGSRLTVL.